Included here is one T cell receptor beta chain sequence, with context. The CDR3 is 14 amino acids. With 3 bases removed from V and 8 bases from J, the gap between germline ends came to 16 bases. Per the germline V gene, CDR1 is MDHEN and CDR2 is SYDVKM. This entry comes from a study of T cells in Graves' hyperthyroidism and ophthalmopathy. Amplification targeted TCR beta CDR3 regions from RNA transcripts. Researchers ran a first-round RT-PCR on the TCR CDR3 using the HTBI primer set. Via MiXCR, TCRdb re-called the multiplex PCR reads, giving one row per CDR3 protein. The sample includes around 210,000 distinct CDR3 sequences, roughly 17% of them seen just once.

The origin of this receptor is a woman in her forties or fifties with Graves' hyperthyroidism. The V and J genes are TRBV28 and TRBJ1-2; tentative D call: TRBD1 (6 bases). Material for sequencing was blood. CDR3 DNA sequence: TGTGCCAGCAGTTTGGGGGCCGGGTTTTTCGGCTACACCTTC. Amino acid sequence: CASSLGAGFFGYTF.